This T cell receptor (beta chain) was sequenced during a study of siplizumab effects on memory and regulatory T cells. Whole-study results and caveats: Proliferating clones, CD4+ or CD8+, lacked an assignable naive or memory phenotype in roughly 75-95% of cases. Tregs that proliferated in siplizumab cultures did not have their suppressive function confirmed.

Worth noting for this clone: What it binds is unknown.

In each sample, about 100,000 TCR templates were assayed. The assay was immunoSEQ multiplex PCR, and TCRdb's table has in-frame clones only and misses some. The repertoire consists of 85,000 or so clones, with more than 85% occurring once and the leading ten covering 15% to 20%. V lost 7 bases, J lost 6 bases, and 10 bases lay in between. The CDR3 totals 12 residues. In germline, CDR1 is LGHNT, CDR2 FRNRAP. This receptor was identified in a human donor in good health. The chain employs TRBV12-5 and TRBJ2-1, with TRBD2 as a possible D gene (5 bases). Source material: CD8+ T cells sorted from blood. CDR3 amino acids: CASVGIVNEQFF. The CDR3 DNA follows: TGTGCTAGTGTCGGGATCGTCAATGAGCAGTTCTTC.